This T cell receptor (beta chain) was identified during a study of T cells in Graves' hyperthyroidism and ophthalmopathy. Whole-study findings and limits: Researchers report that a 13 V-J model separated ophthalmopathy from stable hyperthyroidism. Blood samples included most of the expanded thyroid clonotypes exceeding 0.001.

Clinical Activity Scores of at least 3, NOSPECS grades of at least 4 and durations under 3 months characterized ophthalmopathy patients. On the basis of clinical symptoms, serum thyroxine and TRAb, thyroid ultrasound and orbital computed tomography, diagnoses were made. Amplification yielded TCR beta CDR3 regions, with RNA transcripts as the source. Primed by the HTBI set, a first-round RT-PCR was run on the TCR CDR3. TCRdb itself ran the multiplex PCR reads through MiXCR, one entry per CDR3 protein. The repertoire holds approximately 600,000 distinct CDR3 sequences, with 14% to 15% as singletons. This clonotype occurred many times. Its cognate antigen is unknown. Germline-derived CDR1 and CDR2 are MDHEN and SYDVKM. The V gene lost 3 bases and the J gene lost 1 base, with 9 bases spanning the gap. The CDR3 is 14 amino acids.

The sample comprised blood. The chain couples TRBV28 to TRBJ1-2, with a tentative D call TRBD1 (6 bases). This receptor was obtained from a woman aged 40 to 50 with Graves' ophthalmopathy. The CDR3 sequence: CASSFLDSNYGYTF. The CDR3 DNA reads TGTGCCAGCAGTTTTCTGGACAGTAACTATGGCTACACCTTC.